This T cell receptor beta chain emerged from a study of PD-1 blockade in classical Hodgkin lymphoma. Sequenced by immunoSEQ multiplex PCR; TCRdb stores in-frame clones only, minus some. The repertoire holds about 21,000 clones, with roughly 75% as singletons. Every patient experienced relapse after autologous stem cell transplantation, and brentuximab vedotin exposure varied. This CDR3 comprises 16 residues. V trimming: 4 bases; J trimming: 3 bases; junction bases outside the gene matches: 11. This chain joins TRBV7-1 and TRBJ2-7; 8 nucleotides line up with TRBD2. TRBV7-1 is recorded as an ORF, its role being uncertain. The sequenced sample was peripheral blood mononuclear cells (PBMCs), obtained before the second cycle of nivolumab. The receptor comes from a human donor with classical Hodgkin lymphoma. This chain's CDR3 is CASSLMASGLVYEQYF. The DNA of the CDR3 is TGTGCCAGCAGCTTGATGGCTAGCGGGCTCGTCTACGAGCAGTACTTC.